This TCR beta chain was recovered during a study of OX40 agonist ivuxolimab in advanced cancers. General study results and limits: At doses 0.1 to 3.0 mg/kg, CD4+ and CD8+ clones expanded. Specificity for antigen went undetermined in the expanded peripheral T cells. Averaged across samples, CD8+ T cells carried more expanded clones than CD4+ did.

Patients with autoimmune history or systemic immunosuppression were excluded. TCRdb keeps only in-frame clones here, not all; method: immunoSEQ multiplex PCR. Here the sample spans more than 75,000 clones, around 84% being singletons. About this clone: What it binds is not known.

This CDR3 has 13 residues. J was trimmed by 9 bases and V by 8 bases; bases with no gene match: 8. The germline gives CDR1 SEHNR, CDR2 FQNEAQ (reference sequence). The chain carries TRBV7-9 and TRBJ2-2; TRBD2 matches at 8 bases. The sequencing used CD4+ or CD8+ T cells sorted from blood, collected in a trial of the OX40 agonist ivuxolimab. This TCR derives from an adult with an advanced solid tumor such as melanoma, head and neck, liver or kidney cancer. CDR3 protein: CASHPGGDRELFF. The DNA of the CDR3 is TGTGCCAGCCATCCGGGGGGGGACCGGGAGCTGTTTTTT.